These 16 T cell receptor beta chains were all obtained from the same sample, sequenced in a study of human T cells and chemical hapten exposure. MiXCR was run by TCRdb on the RACE reads, yielding one entry per CDR3 protein. The sample has fewer than 300,000 distinct CDR3 sequences, more than 6.5% seen once. Time point here: pre-sensitization, week 0. Treatment specified: therapeutic diphenylcyclopropenone sensitization with weekly scalp DPC. Sequencing used whole blood, obtained in connection with sensitization to the hapten diphenylcyclopropenone (DPC). The receptors shown here come from a woman in her forties with alopecia areata. Some clones in this sample may be carry-over from other donors' samples.

The V and J genes are TRBV4-1 and TRBJ2-5, with D perhaps matching TRBD1 (6 bases). This CDR3 comprises 16 residues. V lost 0 bases, J lost 3 bases, and 14 bases lay in between. CDR1 is MGHRA and CDR2 is YSYEKL in the germline V gene. The CDR3: CASSQEGGPGKETQYF. The CDR3 DNA is TGCGCCAGCAGCCAAGAAGGGGGACCGGGTAAAGAGACCCAGTACTTC.

This clonotype has just a few counts. The V gene is TRBV15, the J gene TRBJ2-4; perhaps TRBD1 as D (6 bases). The V gene's germline CDR1 is LNHNV and CDR2 YYDKDF (reference sequence). V lost 3 bases, J lost 2 bases, and 8 bases lay in between. This CDR3 has 14 amino acids. The CDR3 DNA is TGTGCCACCAGCAGGGGGGCCACCAAAAACATTCAGTACTTC. It translates to CATSRGATKNIQYF.

In its sample, this clonotype was seen many times. The V gene is TRBV7-2, the J gene TRBJ1-2, with D maybe TRBD1 (5 bases). CDR3 size: 14 residues. Germline V gene lookup returns CDR1 SGHTA and CDR2 FQGNSA. V was trimmed by 3 bases and J by 0 bases, leaving 8 bases between them. CDR3 sequence: CASSLTEANYGYTF. The CDR3 region has the DNA TGTGCCAGCAGCTTGACAGAGGCTAACTATGGCTACACCTTC.

This clonotype has a count of ten or more. J is TRBJ2-1 and V is TRBV28; 12 nucleotides agree with TRBD2. The length of the CDR3 is 16 residues. Germline values: CDR1 MDHEN, CDR2 SYDVKM. V shed 5 bases, J shed 4 bases, and the junction held 6 bases outside the gene matches. As DNA, the CDR3 is TGTGCCAGCAGTCCGAGCGGGACTAGCGGGTACAATGAGCAGTTCTTC. As protein: CASSPSGTSGYNEQFF.

The chain recombines TRBV2 with TRBJ1-1; unclear D gene. Germline V lookup: CDR1 SNHLY, CDR2 FYNNEI. Trimming removed 3 bases at V and 1 base at J, with 6 bases between. This CDR3 has 13 residues. The CDR3 DNA follows: TGTGCCAGCAGTGAGGCGGCGAACACTGAAGCTTTCTTT. It encodes CASSEAANTEAFF.

This clonotype was recorded a few times. The V call is TRBV28, the J call TRBJ1-1, with TRBD1 as a possible D gene (5 bases). With 7 bases removed from V and 4 bases from J, the gap between germline ends came to 7 bases. Germline V CDR1 and CDR2: MDHEN, SYDVKM. This CDR3 is built from 11 residues. This CDR3 is CASKGVTEAFF. The CDR3 bases are TGTGCCAGCAAAGGGGTCACTGAAGCTTTCTTT.

This clonotype was observed at least ten times. The chain is built from TRBV4-1 and TRBJ1-1; D gene ambiguous. V lost 1 base to trimming and J lost 7 bases, with 13 bases between them. This CDR3 has 14 amino acids. The germline V gene encodes CDR1 MGHRA and CDR2 YSYEKL. CDR3 nucleotides: TGCGCCAGCAGCCAAGTCCTCGGCCTTTTTGAAGCTTTCTTT. It is translated as CASSQVLGLFEAFF.

In DNA form, the CDR3 reads TGTGCCAGCAGTTACGAATGGGAGCCGGGCGGAGCTTTCTTT. This codes for CASSYEWEPGGAFF. The rearrangement links TRBV6-2 or TRBV6-3 to TRBJ1-1; D gene ambiguous. Trimming stripped 2 bases from V and 10 bases from J, with 17 bases between. The CDR3 totals 14 residues. Germline CDR1 MNHEY, CDR2 SVGEGT.

The chain couples TRBV27 to TRBJ2-7; D unclear. CDR1 and CDR2 (germline): MNHEY, SMNVEV (reference sequence). This CDR3 is built from 10 residues. Trimming stripped 5 bases from V and 5 bases from J, with 4 bases between. The CDR3 region is CASSQDEQYF. The DNA for the CDR3 is TGTGCCAGCAGTCAGGACGAGCAGTACTTC.

The chain is built from TRBV6-6 and TRBJ2-3; D unresolved. This CDR3 spans 13 amino acids. Deletions cut 2 bases from V and 4 bases from J, with 7 bases between. Germline CDR1 is MNHNY and CDR2 is SVGAGI (reference sequence). CDR3 protein: CASSYIPADTQYF. The CDR3 DNA sequence: TGTGCCAGCAGTTACATTCCCGCAGATACGCAGTATTTT.

The sample holds many counts of this clonotype. This sequence joins TRBV6-1 and TRBJ2-5, with 11 bases that match TRBD2. The length of the CDR3 is 16 residues. From germline, CDR1 is MNHNS and CDR2 SASEGT. V shed 3 bases, J shed 2 bases, and the junction held 5 bases outside the gene matches. The CDR3 here is CASSELAGGPQETQYF. DNA for the CDR3: TGTGCCAGCAGTGAGCTAGCGGGAGGCCCGCAAGAGACCCAGTACTTC.

The chain links TRBV7-2 to TRBJ2-1, with D maybe TRBD2 (6 bases). V lost 5 bases to trimming and J lost 6 bases, with 17 bases between them. The germline gives CDR1 SGHTA, CDR2 FQGNSA. This CDR3 is 15 amino acids long. CDR3 bases: TGTGCCAGCAGCGCCGCCGGGACTGCCTCCAATGAGCAGTTCTTC. It yields the protein CASSAAGTASNEQFF.

The sample holds a few counts of this clonotype. The V gene is TRBV27, the J gene TRBJ1-4, with 12 nucleotides matching TRBD1. Trimming at V came to 3 bases and at J to 8 bases, leaving 7 bases not matched to a gene. CDR1 is MNHEY, CDR2 SMNVEV, per germline (reference sequence). The CDR3 runs 16 residues. The CDR3 bases are TGTGCCAGCAGTTTGGGACAGGGGGCGCTGGGCGAAAAACTGTTTTTT. It yields the protein CASSLGQGALGEKLFF.

The chain employs TRBV9 and TRBJ2-5; D is perhaps TRBD1 (5 bases). V lost 1 base, J lost 1 base, and 11 bases lay in between. The CDR3 is made up of 15 amino acids. Germline values: CDR1 SGDLS, CDR2 YYNGEE. The CDR3 region has the DNA TGTGCCAGCAGCGTACAGGGTTCCCTCCAAGAGACCCAGTACTTC. Amino acids: CASSVQGSLQETQYF.

J is TRBJ1-6 and V is TRBV7-9; 10 positions match TRBD1. There are 14 residues in the CDR3. V lost 5 bases to trimming and J lost 9 bases; unmatched junction nucleotides: 4. Germline CDR1 reads SEHNR; CDR2 reads FQNEAQ (reference sequence). CDR3 residues: CASSPGQGVSPLHF. As DNA, the CDR3 is TGTGCCAGCAGCCCCGGACAGGGGGTTTCACCCCTCCACTTT.

The rearrangement joins TRBV7-9 to TRBJ1-1, with D uncertain. The CDR3 loop spans 16 amino acids. Trimming removed 4 bases at V and 5 bases at J, with 20 bases between. The germline gives CDR1 SEHNR, CDR2 FQNEAQ (reference sequence). In DNA form, the CDR3 reads TGTGCCAGCAGCTCCCGTATGGTGCGCCGCGGGACTGAAGCTTTCTTT. Protein product: CASSSRMVRRGTEAFF.